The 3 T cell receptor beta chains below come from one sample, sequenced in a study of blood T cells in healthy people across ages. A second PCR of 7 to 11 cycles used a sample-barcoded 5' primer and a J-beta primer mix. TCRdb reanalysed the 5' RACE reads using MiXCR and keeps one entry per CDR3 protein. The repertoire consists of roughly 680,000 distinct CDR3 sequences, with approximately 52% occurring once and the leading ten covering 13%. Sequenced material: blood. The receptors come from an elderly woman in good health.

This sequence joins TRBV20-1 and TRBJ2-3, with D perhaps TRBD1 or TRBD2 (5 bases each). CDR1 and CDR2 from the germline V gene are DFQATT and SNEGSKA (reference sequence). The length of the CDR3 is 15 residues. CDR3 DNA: TGCAGCGGGACGGAGGCGGCTAAGCTCACAGATACGCAGTATTTT. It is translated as CSGTEAAKLTDTQYF.

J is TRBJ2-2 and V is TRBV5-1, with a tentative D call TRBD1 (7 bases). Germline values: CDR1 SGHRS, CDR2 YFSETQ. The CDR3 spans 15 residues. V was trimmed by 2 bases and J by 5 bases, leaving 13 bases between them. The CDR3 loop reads CASSFHQGGTGELFF. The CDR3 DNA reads TGCGCCAGCAGCTTTCACCAGGGGGGTACCGGGGAGCTGTTTTTT.

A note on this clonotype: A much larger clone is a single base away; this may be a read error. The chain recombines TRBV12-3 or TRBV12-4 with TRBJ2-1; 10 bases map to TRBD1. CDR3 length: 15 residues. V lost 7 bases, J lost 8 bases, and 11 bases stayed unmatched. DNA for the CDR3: TGTGCCAGCACCCCGGGACAGGGGATAAGGGATGAGCAGTTCTTC. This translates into CASTPGQGIRDEQFF.